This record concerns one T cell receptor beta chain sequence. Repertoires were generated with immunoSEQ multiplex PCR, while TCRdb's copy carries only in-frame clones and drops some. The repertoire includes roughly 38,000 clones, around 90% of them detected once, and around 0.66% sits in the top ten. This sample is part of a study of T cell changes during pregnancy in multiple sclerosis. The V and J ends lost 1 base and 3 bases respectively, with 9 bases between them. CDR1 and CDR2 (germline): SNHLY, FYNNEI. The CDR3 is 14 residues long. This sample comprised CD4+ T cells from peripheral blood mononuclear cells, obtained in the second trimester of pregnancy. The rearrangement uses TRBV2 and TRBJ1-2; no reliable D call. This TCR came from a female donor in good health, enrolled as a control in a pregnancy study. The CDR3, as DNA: TGTGCCAGCAGTGAAGGGCGGGGTTACTATGGCTACACCTTC. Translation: CASSEGRGYYGYTF.